This TCR beta chain was observed in a study of metastatic and nonmetastatic thyroid tumors. Study-wide background: Thyroid patients, malignant and benign, had repertoires compared across blood and tumor or nodule tissue.

From germline, CDR1 is SGHAT and CDR2 FQNNGV. The CDR3 totals 14 residues. Trimming left V 6 bases short and J 4 bases short, with 15 bases between. All patients were untreated before thyroid surgery. In the original analysis: A classifier of distant metastasis in papillary thyroid cancer was built from CDR3 differences (across clinicopathological groups). TCRdb ran MiXCR on the PCR reads. The V and J calls here are based on TCRdb, not the publication. The sample carries fewer than 7,000 clones, 29% recorded once. The chain combines TRBV11-2 with TRBJ1-1; D remains unclear. The sequenced material came from adjacent normal tissue. The TCR originated in a female donor with papillary thyroid cancer or a benign thyroid nodule (not recorded which). Some clones in this sample may be carry-over from other donors' samples. The CDR3 is CASSVGQMSTEAFF. The CDR3 nucleotides are TGTGCCAGCAGTGTTGGGCAGATGAGCACTGAAGCTTTCTTT. Full variable domain (outside the CDR3, taken from reference TRBV11-2 and TRBJ1-1): EAGVAQSPRYKIIEKRQSVAFWCNPISGHATLYWYQQILGQGPKLLIQFQNNGVVDDSQLPKDRFSAERLKGVDSTLKIQPAKLEDSAVYLCASSVGQMSTEAFFGQGTRLTVV.